This T cell receptor (beta chain) originates from a study of T-cell memory formation after mild COVID-19. This clonotype was found many times. V dropped 4 bases and J dropped 1 base, with 3 bases sitting between them. Germline CDR1 is SGHKS and CDR2 is YYEKEE (reference sequence). CDR3 length equals 12 residues. Each CDR3 protein gets one entry after TCRdb re-called the 5' RACE reads with MiXCR. Of 120,000 to 150,000 distinct CDR3 sequences in the sample, 11% to 15% were seen once. This receptor was identified in an adult woman who had mild COVID-19 (a few samples of this study predate the infection). Cell type and time point are not known. The chain recombines TRBV5-5 with TRBJ2-1; D ambiguous. Sequencing was done on a sample of PBMCs or a T cell subset sorted from them (not recorded which). DNA for the CDR3: TGTGCCAGCAGCGGTTCCTACAATGAGCAGTTCTTC. Its protein product is CASSGSYNEQFF.